These T cell receptor beta chains were read from a single sample in a study of post-analysis software for immune sequencing data. TCRdb itself ran the PCR reads through MiXCR, one entry per CDR3 protein. This sample has fewer than 900,000 distinct CDR3 sequences, with 46% found just once. Source material: blood. The receptor set was obtained from a girl aged 5-17 years with multiple sclerosis. The CDR3 runs from the conserved cysteine through the conserved F or W. D genes are given only for firm matches. The size entry is marked missing in some rows and otherwise reads once, few, many or a size class.

clone_size,d_call,v_call,j_call,cdr3_aa,cdr3_nt
few,TRBD2,TRBV4-2,TRBJ2-3,CASSHSGTSGSTDTQYF,TGTGCCAGCAGCCACTCCGGGACTAGCGGTTCCACAGATACGCAGTATTTT
.,.,TRBV6-4,TRBJ2-1,CASSATSNGVNEQFF,TGTGCCAGCAGTGCAACTAGTAATGGGGTCAATGAGCAGTTCTTC
.,.,TRBV14,TRBJ1-4,CASSQDYPEKLFF,TGTGCCAGCAGCCAAGACTATCCGGAAAAACTGTTTTTT
many,.,TRBV20-1,TRBJ2-1,CSASGPYNEQFF,TGCAGTGCTAGCGGGCCCTACAATGAGCAGTTCTTC
many,.,TRBV12-3/TRBV12-4,TRBJ2-1,CASSWAGTPYNEQFF,TGTGCCAGCAGTTGGGCCGGGACCCCGTACAATGAGCAGTTCTTC
many,.,TRBV5-1,TRBJ2-7,CASSLGSGSSYEQYF,TGTGCCAGCAGCTTAGGGTCCGGGTCCTCCTACGAGCAGTACTTC
few,.,TRBV9,TRBJ2-3,CASSVDPLRTDTQYF,TGTGCCAGCAGCGTAGACCCCTTGAGAACAGATACGCAGTATTTT
few,.,TRBV9,TRBJ2-7,CASTARRNSYEQYF,TGTGCCAGCACGGCAAGACGGAACTCCTACGAGCAGTACTTC
.,.,TRBV20-1,TRBJ1-2,CSASIAGTYGYTF,TGCAGTGCTAGTATCGCAGGTACCTATGGCTACACCTTC
.,.,TRBV4-3,TRBJ1-6,CASSLTVGARNSPLHF,TGCGCCAGCAGCCTCACCGTAGGGGCGCGGAATTCACCCCTCCACTTT
.,.,TRBV29-1,TRBJ2-7,CSVELGLAKLSYNEQYF,TGCAGCGTTGAGTTGGGGCTAGCGAAACTCTCCTACAATGAGCAGTACTTC
.,.,TRBV5-6,TRBJ1-2,CASSLNRVDYGYTF,TGTGCCAGCAGCTTGAACAGGGTAGACTATGGCTACACCTTC
.,TRBD2,TRBV10-3,TRBJ2-1,CAISESTSGRYPGNEQFF,TGTGCCATCAGTGAGTCAACTAGCGGGAGGTACCCCGGCAATGAGCAGTTCTTC
.,.,TRBV28,TRBJ2-1,CASSMELGGRDEQFF,TGTGCCAGCAGCATGGAGCTAGGGGGTAGGGATGAGCAGTTCTTC
.,.,TRBV6-5,TRBJ2-5,CASSFGGPEKTQYF,TGTGCCAGCAGTTTCGGAGGGCCTGAAAAGACCCAGTACTTC
.,.,TRBV10-3,TRBJ1-5,CAISETEQGGQPQHF,TGTGCCATCAGTGAGACGGAACAGGGTGGCCAGCCCCAGCATTTT
.,TRBD2,TRBV7-9,TRBJ2-3,CASSWTGLVGINADTQYF,TGTGCCAGCAGCTGGACGGGACTAGTGGGAATTAATGCAGATACGCAGTATTTT
few,.,TRBV7-2,TRBJ2-3,CASCLVGGTGTDTQYF,TGTGCCAGCTGCTTAGTGGGTGGGACTGGCACAGATACGCAGTATTTT
.,.,TRBV14,TRBJ2-7,CACSQALLLRAKRNYEQYF,TGTGCCTGCAGCCAAGCTCTTCTCCTCCGCGCCAAGAGAAACTACGAGCAGTACTTC
.,.,TRBV24-1,TRBJ2-3,CATSDLQHTQYF,TGTGCCACCAGTGATCTTCAACATACGCAGTATTTT
.,TRBD1,TRBV12-5,TRBJ1-2,CASGPLDRASNYGYTF,TGTGCTAGTGGCCCCCTGGACAGGGCCTCTAACTATGGCTACACCTTC
.,.,TRBV27,TRBJ2-2,CASSLGTPANTGELFF,TGTGCCAGCAGTTTAGGAACACCTGCGAACACCGGGGAGCTGTTTTTT
.,.,TRBV12-3/TRBV12-4,TRBJ1-2,CASSLGVAGLGYTF,TGTGCCAGCAGTTTAGGCGTAGCAGGGCTGGGCTACACCTTC
many,.,TRBV7-3,TRBJ2-7,CASSLQGGSYEQYF,TGTGCCAGCAGCCTACAGGGTGGGTCCTACGAGCAGTACTTC
.,.,TRBV9,TRBJ2-1,CASSVWGAPNEQFF,TGTGCCAGCAGCGTGTGGGGGGCCCCCAATGAGCAGTTCTTC
once,.,TRBV3-1,TRBJ2-5,CASSQGFYQETQYF,TGTGCCAGCAGCCAAGGATTCTACCAAGAGACCCAGTACTTC
few,TRBD1,TRBV30,TRBJ2-7,CALSRDRAYEQYF,TGTGCCTTGTCTAGGGACAGGGCCTACGAGCAGTACTTC
.,.,TRBV9,TRBJ2-7,CASSVGSRVESYEQYF,TGTGCCAGCAGCGTAGGAAGCCGGGTAGAGTCCTACGAGCAGTACTTC
.,.,TRBV9,TRBJ2-3,CASSPHGAEGTDTQYF,TGTGCCAGCAGCCCCCACGGTGCGGAGGGCACAGATACGCAGTATTTT
.,.,TRBV20-1,TRBJ2-1,CSARASASYNEQFF,TGCAGTGCTAGAGCTAGCGCATCCTACAATGAGCAGTTCTTC
.,.,TRBV20-1,TRBJ2-7,CSAIEQAFYEQYF,TGCAGTGCTATCGAACAGGCGTTCTACGAGCAGTACTTC
.,.,TRBV15,TRBJ1-1,CATSRDKNLNTEAFF,TGTGCCACCAGCAGAGATAAAAACCTGAACACTGAAGCTTTCTTT
.,TRBD1,TRBV9,TRBJ1-2,CASSDRDRGYGYTF,TGTGCCAGCAGCGATAGGGACAGGGGATATGGCTACACCTTC
.,.,TRBV12-3/TRBV12-4,TRBJ2-3,CATTETASTDTQYF,TGTGCCACCACTGAGACGGCTAGCACAGATACGCAGTATTTT
.,.,TRBV27,TRBJ2-7,CASGSAFYEQYF,TGTGCCAGCGGATCAGCATTCTACGAGCAGTACTTC
few,TRBD1,TRBV29-1,TRBJ2-1,CSVDRRQGGNEQFF,TGCAGCGTTGATAGGAGACAGGGTGGCAATGAGCAGTTCTTC
.,.,TRBV27,TRBJ2-5,CASGWPDNEQYF,TGTGCCAGCGGGTGGCCCGACAATGAACAGTACTTC
.,.,TRBV12-3/TRBV12-4,TRBJ2-7,CASSFLRAREQYF,TGTGCCAGCAGTTTTTTACGGGCAAGGGAGCAGTACTTC
.,TRBD2,TRBV3-1,TRBJ2-1,CASKGGPNEQFF,TGTGCCAGCAAGGGAGGGCCCAATGAGCAGTTCTTC
many,.,TRBV7-9,TRBJ2-5,CASSGGGETQYF,TGTGCCAGCAGCGGCGGAGGGGAGACCCAGTACTTC
.,.,TRBV7-8,TRBJ2-7,CASSLDTAGNEQYF,TGTGCCAGCAGCTTAGATACGGCAGGGAACGAGCAGTACTTC
few,TRBD1,TRBV4-3,TRBJ2-7,CASSQRQGYEQYF,TGCGCCAGCAGCCAACGACAGGGTTACGAGCAGTACTTC
.,.,TRBV12-3/TRBV12-4,TRBJ2-5,CASSFGGIQETQYF,TGTGCCAGCAGTTTCGGCGGAATCCAAGAGACCCAGTACTTC
.,TRBD1,TRBV7-6,TRBJ2-2,CASSTGTVNTGELFF,TGTGCCAGCAGTACAGGGACAGTCAACACCGGGGAGCTGTTTTTT